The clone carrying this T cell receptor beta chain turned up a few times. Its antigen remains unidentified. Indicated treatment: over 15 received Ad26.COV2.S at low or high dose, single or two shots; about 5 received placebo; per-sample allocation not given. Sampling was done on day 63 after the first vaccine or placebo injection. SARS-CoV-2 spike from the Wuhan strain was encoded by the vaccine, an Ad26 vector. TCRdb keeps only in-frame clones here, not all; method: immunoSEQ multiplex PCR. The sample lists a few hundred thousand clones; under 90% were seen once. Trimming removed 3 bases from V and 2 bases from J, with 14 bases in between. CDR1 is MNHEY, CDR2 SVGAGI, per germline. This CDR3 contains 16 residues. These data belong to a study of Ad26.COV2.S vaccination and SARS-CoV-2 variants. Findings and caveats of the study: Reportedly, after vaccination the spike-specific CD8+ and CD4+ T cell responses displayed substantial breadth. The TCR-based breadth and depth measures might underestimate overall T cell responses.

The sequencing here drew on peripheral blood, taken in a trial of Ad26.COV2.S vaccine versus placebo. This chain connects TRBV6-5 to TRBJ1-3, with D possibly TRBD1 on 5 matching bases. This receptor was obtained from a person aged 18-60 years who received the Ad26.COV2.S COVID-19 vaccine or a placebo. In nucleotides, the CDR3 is TGTGCCAGCAGTTATGATCGGGGGAACCCTGGAAACACCATATATTTT. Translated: CASSYDRGNPGNTIYF.